Below are 31 T cell receptor beta chains sequenced from a single sample in a study of T cells after yellow fever vaccination (dated by TCRdb to between 2019 and 2020). Libraries came from 5' RACE. These reads were obtained on an Illumina HiSeq 2500. Starting from the raw public reads, TCRdb applied fastp trimming at Q25, assembled clones with MiXCR and retained in-frame beta chains. Identical CDR3 protein sequences are pooled into one entry, listed with their most common genes and DNA. The sample includes fewer than 400,000 distinct CDR3 sequences, with about 6% observed a single time. Approximately 15% of the sample belongs to the ten largest clones. The treatment or condition label corresponds to: live attenuated yellow fever vaccine strain. Sample: PBMCs, taken 5 days after the yellow fever booster vaccination. The receptors here all came from a young man who received the YFV17D yellow fever vaccine.

This clonotype has at least ten counts. CDR3 DNA sequence: TGTGCCAGCAGCCGAGAGCAGGGGTTAGCCCAGCATTTT. Encoded protein: CASSREQGLAQHF. The gene calls are TRBV7-3 and TRBJ1-5, with TRBD1 as a possible D gene (6 bases). The germline V gene has CDR1 SGHTA and CDR2 FQGTGA. Trimming took off 5 bases at V and 11 bases at J, with 16 bases between the two ends. The CDR3 loop spans 13 amino acids. Full variable domain (remainder filled in from reference TRBV7-3 and TRBJ1-5): GAGVSQTPSNKVTEKGKYVELRCDPISGHTALYWYRQSLGQGPEFLIYFQGTGAADDSGLPNDRFFAVRPEGSVSTLKIQRTERGDSAVYLCASSREQGLAQHFGDGTRLSIL.

This clonotype appeared many times. V gene TRBV5-1 combines with J gene TRBJ2-1; 11 bases are a match to TRBD2. The ends lost 7 bases at V and 9 bases at J; junction bases unmatched: 12. CDR1 is SGHRS and CDR2 is YFSETQ in the germline V gene. This CDR3 contains 15 residues. As DNA, the CDR3 is TGCGCCAGCCGGCTAGAACTAGCGGGAGTCGGTGAGCAGTTCTTC. This translates into CASRLELAGVGEQFF.

This clonotype was found many times. V is TRBV6-2 or TRBV6-3 and J is TRBJ1-2, with TRBD1 matching 9 bases. This CDR3 region has 13 residues. V trimming: 6 bases; J trimming: 7 bases; junction bases outside the gene matches: 6. Germline CDR1 MNHEY, CDR2 SVGEGT. In nucleotides, the CDR3 is TGTGCCAGCAGCTCGACAGGGGGTTTTGGCTACACCTTC. Its protein product is CASSSTGGFGYTF.

The V and J genes are TRBV20-1 and TRBJ1-2; D is uncertain. Germline V gives CDR1 DFQATT, CDR2 SNEGSKA (reference sequence). There are 12 residues in the CDR3. Trimming removed 1 base from V and 6 bases from J, with 9 bases in between. The CDR3 coding sequence is TGCAGTGCTAGAGGCATAAATGATGGCTACACCTTC. Amino acid sequence: CSARGINDGYTF.

At least ten counts were recorded for this clonotype. The CDR3 DNA reads as TGCTCCTTGGTCGGTGAAGCAGATACGCAGTATTTT. This translates into CSLVGEADTQYF. The chain joins TRBV29-1 to TRBJ2-3; D gene ambiguous. Germline CDR1 is SQVTM and CDR2 is ANQGSEA. This CDR3 comprises 12 residues.

This chain links TRBV29-1 with TRBJ2-7, with D uncertain. The V end was cut by 1 base, the J end by 2 bases, with 9 bases between. Germline CDR1 is SQVTM and CDR2 is ANQGSEA. CDR3 length: 13 residues. The CDR3 region is CSVEVGVTYEQYF. CDR3 sequence (DNA): TGCAGCGTTGAAGTCGGCGTTACCTACGAGCAGTACTTC.

This clonotype was recorded many times. The CDR3 nucleotides read TGTGCCATCAGTGAAAGTGACAGCACTGAAGCTTTCTTT. Its translation is CAISESDSTEAFF. The V and J genes are TRBV10-3 and TRBJ1-1; D is perhaps TRBD1 (5 bases). Trimming removed 3 bases from V and 4 bases from J, with 9 bases in between. Germline CDR1 reads ENHRY; CDR2 reads SYGVKD. This CDR3 comprises 13 residues.

CDR3 coding DNA: TGTGCCAGCAGTGACGGGACAGGGGGCGTCAATCAGCCCCAGCATTTT. Translated, it gives CASSDGTGGVNQPQHF. The chain carries TRBV2 and TRBJ1-5, with TRBD1 identical over 12 bases. CDR1 SNHLY and CDR2 FYNNEI come from the germline V gene. V lost 3 bases and J lost 3; bases outside the gene matches: 3. CDR3 size: 16 residues.

This clonotype was observed at least ten times. In nucleotides, the CDR3 is TGCGCCAGCAAAAGGGGGACCTACGAGCAGTACTTC. As protein: CASKRGTYEQYF. V and J are TRBV10-2 and TRBJ2-7; maybe TRBD1 (6 bases). V lost 7 bases and J lost 2, with 9 bases in between. Germline V CDR1 and CDR2: WSHSY, SAAADI. There are 12 residues in the CDR3.

The rearrangement links TRBV5-1 to TRBJ2-1; D perhaps matches TRBD1 (6 bases). Germline lookup yields CDR1 SGHRS and CDR2 YFSETQ. The V end was cut by 5 bases, the J end by 7 bases, with 19 bases between. The CDR3 length is 15 residues. CDR3 coding DNA: TGCGCCAGCAGTTTTGGTCCCGGACAGACGAATGAGCAGTTCTTC. This gives the protein CASSFGPGQTNEQFF.

This clonotype occurred a few times. This chain connects TRBV7-2 to TRBJ1-4, with 9 positions matching TRBD1. Germline assignment: CDR1 SGHTA and CDR2 FQGNSA. CDR3 size: 14 residues. The V segment lost 4 bases and the J segment 7 bases; nucleotides outside the gene matches: 4. CDR3 residues: CASSWRTGAEKLFF. CDR3 DNA: TGTGCCAGCAGCTGGAGGACAGGGGCTGAAAAACTGTTTTTT.

This clonotype was recorded many times. This rearrangement joins TRBV14 to TRBJ2-7, with D unclear. Trimming removed 3 bases from V and 6 bases from J, with 12 bases in between. The CDR3 has 13 residues. Looked up from germline, CDR1 is SGHDN and CDR2 is FVKESK. The CDR3: CASSHLPRAEQYF. In DNA, the CDR3 is TGTGCCAGCAGCCATCTTCCACGGGCCGAGCAGTACTTC.

J is TRBJ2-6 and V is TRBV11-2; D unresolved. This CDR3 spans 18 amino acids. V shed 5 bases and J shed 0 bases, with 17 bases lying between them. The germline gives CDR1 SGHAT, CDR2 FQNNGV. The CDR3 DNA reads as TGTGCCAGCAGCCCAAGTGGCCAGTTATACTCTGGGGCCAACGTCCTGACTTTC. Translating gives CASSPSGQLYSGANVLTF. Full variable domain (remainder filled in from reference TRBV11-2 and TRBJ2-6): EAGVAQSPRYKIIEKRQSVAFWCNPISGHATLYWYQQILGQGPKLLIQFQNNGVVDDSQLPKDRFSAERLKGVDSTLKIQPAKLEDSAVYLCASSPSGQLYSGANVLTFGAGSRLTVL.

This clonotype was observed many times. The CDR3 protein is CASSLEGRGNEQFF. The CDR3, as DNA: TGCGCCAGCAGCTTGGAAGGGCGGGGTAATGAGCAGTTCTTC. V usage is TRBV5-1 and J usage is TRBJ2-1; D might be TRBD2 (6 bases). CDR1 and CDR2 from the germline V gene are SGHRS and YFSETQ. This CDR3 has 14 residues. V shed 0 bases and J shed 7 bases, with 11 bases lying between them.

At least ten counts were recorded for this clonotype. The rearrangement joins TRBV13 to TRBJ2-7; maybe TRBD1 (5 bases). V was shortened by 3 bases and J by 4 bases, with 13 bases between the two germline ends. The CDR3 has 14 amino acids. Germline CDR1 PRHDT, CDR2 FYEKMQ (reference sequence). CDR3 amino acids: CASSFPRQSYEQYF. Here the CDR3 DNA reads TGTGCCAGCAGCTTTCCCCGACAGTCTTACGAGCAGTACTTC. Full variable domain (remainder filled in from reference TRBV13 and TRBJ2-7): AAGVIQSPRHLIKEKRETATLKCYPIPRHDTVYWYQQGPGQDPQFLISFYEKMQSDKGSIPDRFSAQQFSDYHSELNMSSLELGDSALYFCASSFPRQSYEQYFGPGTRLTVT.

This clonotype has at least ten counts. The genes are TRBV20-1 and TRBJ1-2; 10 nucleotides line up with TRBD1. With V trimmed by 0 bases and J by 4 bases, 14 bases remained unmatched. This CDR3 spans 18 amino acids. Germline lookup yields CDR1 DFQATT and CDR2 SNEGSKA (reference sequence). The CDR3 loop reads CSARDHRIGTGAIYGYTF. In DNA, the CDR3 is TGCAGTGCTAGAGATCACAGAATCGGGACAGGGGCCATCTATGGCTACACCTTC.

There are a few counts of this clonotype. The V gene is TRBV29-1, the J gene TRBJ2-6; D is ambiguous. The ends were cut back, 7 bases at V and 0 bases at J, with 16 bases in the middle. The CDR3 length is 16 residues. Germline assignment: CDR1 SQVTM and CDR2 ANQGSEA. The CDR3 DNA is TGCAGCGCCCGACTTATAACACCCTCTGGGGCCAACGTCCTGACTTTC. Translation: CSARLITPSGANVLTF.

This chain links TRBV9 with TRBJ2-5; 12 nucleotides agree with TRBD1. This CDR3 region has 16 residues. With V trimmed by 1 base and J by 5 bases, 6 bases remained unmatched. Per germline, CDR1 SGDLS and CDR2 YYNGEE. Here the CDR3 DNA reads TGTGCCAGCAGCGTAAGGGGGACAGGGGGCCGTGAGACCCAGTACTTC. Amino acids: CASSVRGTGGRETQYF. The complete variable domain, with remaining parts taken from reference TRBV9 and TRBJ2-5, reads DSGVTQTPKHLITATGQRVTLRCSPRSGDLSVYWYQQSLDQGLQFLIQYYNGEERAKGNILERFSAQQFPDLHSELNLSSLELGDSALYFCASSVRGTGGRETQYFGPGTRLLVL.

The chain recombines TRBV5-5 with TRBJ1-4; 8 nucleotides agree with TRBD1. CDR1 and CDR2 (germline): SGHKS, YYEKEE (reference sequence). The CDR3 totals 13 residues. With V trimmed by 0 bases and J by 13 bases, 5 bases remained unmatched. This chain's CDR3 is CASSLDRGALLFF. CDR3 coding DNA: TGTGCCAGCAGCTTGGACAGGGGGGCCTTACTGTTTTTT.

This clonotype was seen a handful of times. The chain has TRBV28 and TRBJ1-1; D possibly corresponds to TRBD1 (5 bases). The CDR3 runs to 15 residues. Trimming stripped 4 bases from V and 1 base from J, with 13 bases between. The germline V gene encodes CDR1 MDHEN and CDR2 SYDVKM. The CDR3 region has the DNA TGTGCCAGCAGTTCGGCAGGGAAGGCGAACACTGAAGCTTTCTTT. Amino acids: CASSSAGKANTEAFF.

This clonotype was seen a handful of times. The J gene is TRBJ2-7, the V gene TRBV29-1; D is unclear. Germline V gives CDR1 SQVTM, CDR2 ANQGSEA. This CDR3 spans 13 amino acids. With 1 base removed from V and 2 bases from J, the gap between germline ends came to 9 bases. In DNA, the CDR3 is TGCAGCGTTGAAGGGACGGAGACCTACGAGCAGTACTTC. Protein: CSVEGTETYEQYF.

This sequence joins TRBV20-1 and TRBJ2-2; perhaps TRBD1 as D (5 bases). The CDR3 sequence is 17 residues long. Germline CDR1 reads DFQATT; CDR2 reads SNEGSKA (reference sequence). Trimming pared 0 bases from V and 1 base from J, leaving 15 bases between. The CDR3 DNA is TGCAGTGCTAGAGATACGAGAGCCGGACAGAACACCGGGGAGCTGTTTTTT. Translated: CSARDTRAGQNTGELFF.

This clonotype turned up a few times. This chain uses TRBV28 with TRBJ2-7; D uncertain. There are 13 residues in the CDR3. Looked up from germline, CDR1 is MDHEN and CDR2 is SYDVKM. V lost 5 bases and J 2 bases, leaving 10 bases between the germline ends. The CDR3, as DNA: TGTGCCAGCAGTCCCAGTATAACCTACGAGCAGTACTTC. It codes for CASSPSITYEQYF.

This clonotype was detected a few times. The chain is built from TRBV12-3 or TRBV12-4 and TRBJ1-3; no definite D call. V lost 3 bases, J lost 0 bases, and 12 bases lay in between. CDR3 length: 16 residues. CDR3 in amino acids: CASSLGLANSGNTIYF. CDR3 DNA: TGTGCCAGCAGTTTGGGTCTAGCTAACTCTGGAAACACCATATATTTT.

This sequence joins TRBV30 and TRBJ2-1; maybe TRBD2 (6 bases). V shed 2 bases and J shed 10 bases, with 15 bases lying between them. CDR3 length: 13 residues. Germline CDR1 and CDR2: GTSNPN and SVGIG (reference sequence). The CDR3 region has the DNA TGTGCCTGGAGTTCGACTAGTGCCCAAGAGCAGTTCTTC. Its translation: CAWSSTSAQEQFF.

This clonotype was observed a few times. The chain links TRBV7-2 to TRBJ2-3; 11 nucleotides agree with TRBD2. The CDR3 length is 14 residues. Germline V gives CDR1 SGHTA, CDR2 FQGNSA. Germline trimming cut 3 bases from V and 6 bases from J; bases unmatched to any gene: 2. The CDR3 here is CASSFIAGGDTQYF. As DNA, the CDR3 is TGTGCCAGCAGCTTCATAGCGGGAGGGGATACGCAGTATTTT.

This clonotype was observed at least ten times. The rearrangement joins TRBV3-1 to TRBJ2-3; D is possibly TRBD2 (5 bases). In germline, CDR1 is LGHDT, CDR2 YNNKEL (reference sequence). CDR3 length: 18 residues. Trimming stripped 4 bases from V and 0 bases from J, with 20 bases between. CDR3 sequence: CASSPRSGPRTSTDTQYF. The CDR3 bases are TGTGCCAGCAGCCCCCGATCTGGACCGCGGACTAGCACAGATACGCAGTATTTT.

The chain uses TRBV11-2 and TRBJ1-4; 7 bases map to TRBD1. After removal of 5 bases from V and 10 bases from J, the junction contained 7 bases not matched to a gene. There are 13 residues in the CDR3. Germline-derived CDR1 and CDR2 are SGHAT and FQNNGV. The CDR3, as DNA: TGTGCCAGCAGCCTCGGGACAGAGGGAAAACTGTTTTTT. Translation gives CASSLGTEGKLFF.

This clonotype showed up just a few times. This sequence joins TRBV12-3 or TRBV12-4 and TRBJ2-2; D possibly corresponds to TRBD1 (5 bases). This CDR3 is built from 14 residues. V was shortened by 7 bases and J by 5 bases, with 14 bases between the two germline ends. The CDR3: CASTPTRATGELFF. The CDR3 DNA sequence: TGTGCCAGCACCCCGACCAGGGCGACCGGGGAGCTGTTTTTT.

This clonotype showed up just once. This chain links TRBV4-2 with TRBJ2-7; the D gene could be TRBD1 or TRBD2 (6 bases each). The V gene lost 1 base and the J gene lost 0 bases, with 13 bases spanning the gap. Germline V lookup: CDR1 LGHNA, CDR2 YNFKEQ. CDR3 size: 16 residues. Written as DNA, the CDR3 is TGTGCCAGCAGCCAAGCGGGGGCGGACAGCTCCTACGAGCAGTACTTC. Translation: CASSQAGADSSYEQYF.

In this sample, this clonotype turned up many times. This rearrangement joins TRBV2 to TRBJ2-3; perhaps TRBD2 as D (5 bases). This CDR3 comprises 16 residues. V was pared by 4 bases and J by 2 bases, with 16 bases between. Germline-derived CDR1 and CDR2 are SNHLY and FYNNEI. This chain's CDR3 is CASSVSPGRFTDTQYF. CDR3 bases: TGTGCCAGCAGTGTTTCCCCGGGAAGGTTCACAGATACGCAGTATTTT.